One T cell receptor (beta chain) is described in this entry. Antigen specificity is unknown. Trimming cost V 7 bases and J 5 bases, with 17 bases left between them. The germline gives CDR1 MNHEY, CDR2 SMNVEV (reference sequence). The CDR3 spans 14 residues. The sample is drawn from a study of lymphopenia after photon versus proton radiotherapy. Clones were read by immunoSEQ multiplex PCR, and TCRdb kept only the in-frame ones, dropping some. The data show some 25,000 clones, about 82% seen once. The study's findings and limits: After the lymphocyte nadir, photon-treated repertoires showed oligoclonal expansion, especially of CD8+ Temra cells. Photon-treated patients lost naive T cells and TCR diversity; proton-treated stayed stable. Better survival with proton therapy was suggested as possible, not demonstrated.

Material: peripheral blood, obtained from a patient treated with proton-based radiotherapy. The chain couples TRBV27 to TRBJ2-5, with a weak D call TRBD1 (5 bases). This clonotype was obtained from a woman between 65 and 79 years old with pancreatic cancer. The CDR3 reads CASIPPGSWETQYF. The CDR3 coding sequence is TGTGCCAGCATCCCTCCAGGGTCTTGGGAGACCCAGTACTTC.